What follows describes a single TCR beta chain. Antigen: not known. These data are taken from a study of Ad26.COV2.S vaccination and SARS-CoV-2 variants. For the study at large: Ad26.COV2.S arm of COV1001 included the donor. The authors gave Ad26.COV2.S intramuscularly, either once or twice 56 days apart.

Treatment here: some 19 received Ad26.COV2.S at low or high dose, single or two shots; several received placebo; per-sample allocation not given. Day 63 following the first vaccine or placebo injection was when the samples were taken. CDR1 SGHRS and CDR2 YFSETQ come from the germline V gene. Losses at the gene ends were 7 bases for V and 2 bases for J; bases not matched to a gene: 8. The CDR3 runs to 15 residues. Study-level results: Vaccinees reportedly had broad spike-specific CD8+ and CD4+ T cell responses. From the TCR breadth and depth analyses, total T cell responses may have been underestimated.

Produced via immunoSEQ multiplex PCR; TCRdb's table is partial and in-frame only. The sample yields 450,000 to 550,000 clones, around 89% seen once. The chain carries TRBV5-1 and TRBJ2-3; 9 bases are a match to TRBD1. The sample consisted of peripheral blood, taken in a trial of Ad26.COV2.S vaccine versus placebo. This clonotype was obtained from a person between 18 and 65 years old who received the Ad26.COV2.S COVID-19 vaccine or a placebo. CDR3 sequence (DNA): TGCGCCAGCCGGTCGGGACAGGGCTTCACAGATACGCAGTATTTT. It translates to CASRSGQGFTDTQYF.